This T cell receptor (beta chain) stems from a study of beta chain features in type 1 diabetes. Study overall: The number of sorted cells examined across all samples was 107,917,701. Whole-study findings and limits: All four CD4+ subsets of Type 1 diabetes patients contained TCRB CDR3s that were moderately but significantly shorter. An over-representation of cells with high TCR expression could result from cDNA sequencing.

CDR1 is MNHEY and CDR2 is SMNVEV in the germline V gene (reference sequence). V lost 3 bases and J 3 bases, leaving 12 bases between the germline ends. This CDR3 spans 14 amino acids. Since all of the isolated RNA was reverse transcribed, expressed TCRB transcripts were what got sequenced. Here immunoSEQ multiplex PCR was the method, and the copy in TCRdb shows in-frame clones only, minus some. The sample lists hundreds of thousands of clones; roughly 10% were seen once. This clone has a handful of counts. Antigen: not known. The TCR comes from a man in his thirties or forties with type 1 diabetes. The chain employs TRBV27 and TRBJ2-7; D remains ambiguous. Sequenced material: naive CD4+ T cells from blood. The CDR3 loop reads CASSFRASHYEQYF. Here the CDR3 DNA reads TGTGCCAGCAGTTTTAGAGCATCCCACTACGAGCAGTACTTC.